This passage covers 14 T cell receptor beta chains from one sample sequenced in a study of cytomegalovirus exposure and HLA in healthy donors. Only in-frame clones appear in the TCRdb table, and some are missing; sequencing was by immunoSEQ multiplex PCR. Of more than 120,000 clones listed, approximately 86% are singletons. The sample was PBMCs. Source of these receptors: a man aged 18 to 35 in good health and CMV-seropositive.

The J gene is TRBJ1-2, the V gene TRBV11-2; no clear D gene. Deletions cut 5 bases from V and 3 bases from J, with 16 bases between. The germline gives CDR1 SGHAT, CDR2 FQNNGV. The CDR3 is 15 amino acids. The CDR3 coding sequence is TGTGCCAGCAGCCCTAATACGGAGATCGACTATGGCTACACCTTC. This gives the protein CASSPNTEIDYGYTF.

This chain links TRBV1 with TRBJ2-2; the DNA was not compared with TRBD2, the D call given in the table. TRBV1 is termed a pseudogene. This CDR3 spans 19 amino acids. The CDR3 bases are TGCACCAGCAGCCAAGAGGGTCTCGGGACTAGCGGGAGTTCTGGGGAGCTGTTTTTT. This codes for CTSSQEGLGTSGSSGELFF.

The genes are TRBV5-5 and TRBJ2-7; no clear D gene. V was clipped by 2 bases and J by 2 bases, with 11 bases between them. From germline, CDR1 is SGHKS and CDR2 YYEKEE (reference sequence). This CDR3 is built from 14 residues. The CDR3 spells CASSFLMQTYEQYF. The DNA of the CDR3 is TGTGCCAGCAGCTTTCTTATGCAGACCTACGAGCAGTACTTC. The entire variable domain, with the rest obtained from reference TRBV5-5 and TRBJ2-7, is as follows: DAGVTQSPTHLIKTRGQQVTLRCSPISGHKSVSWYQQVLGQGPQFIFQYYEKEERGRGNFPDRFSARQFPNYSSELNVNALLLGDSALYLCASSFLMQTYEQYFGPGTRLTVT.

The J gene is TRBJ2-7, the V gene TRBV27; D gene unclear. This CDR3 has 16 residues. V was shortened by 5 bases and J by 6 bases, with 23 bases between the two germline ends. CDR1 and CDR2 from the germline V gene are MNHEY and SMNVEV (reference sequence). The CDR3 sequence is CASSRNRLLGGTEQYF. Here the CDR3 DNA reads TGTGCCAGCAGTCGAAACCGTCTCCTCGGCGGTACCGAGCAGTACTTC.

The J gene is TRBJ2-7, the V gene TRBV4-1; 8 bases match TRBD1. Germline V lookup: CDR1 MGHRA, CDR2 YSYEKL. V shed 3 bases and J 1 base; nucleotides not matched to a gene: 5. The CDR3 totals 15 residues. The CDR3: CASSQRTGLSYEQYF. The CDR3 DNA reads TGCGCCAGCAGCCAGCGGACAGGGTTGTCCTACGAGCAGTACTTC.

The chain joins TRBV30 to TRBJ1-1; perhaps TRBD1 as D (6 bases). V dropped 4 bases and J dropped 0 bases, with 12 bases sitting between them. From germline, CDR1 is GTSNPN and CDR2 SVGIG (reference sequence). CDR3 length equals 14 residues. The CDR3 nucleotides are TGTGCCTGGAACGGGGGGCAGATGAACACTGAAGCTTTCTTT. Its protein product is CAWNGGQMNTEAFF.

This chain joins TRBV13 and TRBJ2-7; D is perhaps TRBD1 (5 bases). Trimming pared 5 bases from V and 5 bases from J, leaving 16 bases between. In germline, CDR1 is PRHDT, CDR2 FYEKMQ (reference sequence). The CDR3 has 14 amino acids. CDR3 nucleotides: TGTGCCAGCAGCCCGCGACCAGGGCAAGACGAGCAGTACTTC. Translation gives CASSPRPGQDEQYF.

This chain joins TRBV27 and TRBJ1-2, with D unclear. This CDR3 contains 13 residues. The ends were cut back, 6 bases at V and 3 bases at J, with 11 bases in the middle. The germline gives CDR1 MNHEY, CDR2 SMNVEV (reference sequence). The CDR3 sequence is CASRVSVDYGYTF. DNA of the CDR3: TGTGCCAGCAGAGTATCCGTAGACTATGGCTACACCTTC.

J is TRBJ2-1 and V is TRBV14; 8 bases are shared with TRBD2. Looked up from germline, CDR1 is SGHDN and CDR2 is FVKESK. The CDR3 covers 16 residues. V lost 5 bases, J lost 3 bases, and 9 bases stayed unmatched. The CDR3 nucleotides are TGTGCCAGCAGCGATATGGGCGGGAGGAGCTACAATGAGCAGTTCTTC. Encoded protein: CASSDMGGRSYNEQFF.

The chain has TRBV11-3 and TRBJ1-1, with TRBD1 matching 7 bases. With 9 bases clipped from V and 2 bases from J, the junction kept 6 bases outside the gene matches. Germline V CDR1 and CDR2: SGHNT, YENEEA. This CDR3 comprises 13 residues. The CDR3, as DNA: TGTGCCAGTACAGGGGTGGTCAACACTGAAGCTTTCTTT. Encoded protein: CASTGVVNTEAFF.

The chain employs TRBV5-6 and TRBJ1-5; D uncertain. CDR3 length: 14 residues. Trimming cost V 3 bases and J 5 bases, with 12 bases left between them. The germline CDR1 and CDR2 sequences are SGHDT and YYEEEE. CDR3 sequence: CASSWAGRDQPQHF. In DNA, the CDR3 is TGTGCCAGCAGCTGGGCCGGGCGGGATCAGCCCCAGCATTTT.

The rearrangement joins TRBV4-1 to TRBJ1-1, with D hard to call. This CDR3 is built from 17 residues. V was pared by 1 base and J by 4 bases, with 19 bases between. Germline assignment: CDR1 MGHRA and CDR2 YSYEKL. The chain's CDR3 is CASSQARVVEEITEAFF. DNA of the CDR3: TGCGCCAGCAGCCAAGCAAGGGTGGTGGAGGAGATCACTGAAGCTTTCTTT.

V gene TRBV6-5 combines with J gene TRBJ1-1; D unresolved. V was cut by 4 bases and J by 1 base, with 10 bases left in between. From germline, CDR1 is MNHEY and CDR2 SVGAGI. This CDR3 has 14 residues. The CDR3 is CASSSHSQNTEAFF. The CDR3 nucleotides read TGTGCCAGCAGTTCCCATAGCCAGAACACTGAAGCTTTCTTT.

The gene calls are TRBV5-4 and TRBJ1-1, with D possibly matching TRBD1 (5 bases). CDR1 SGHNT and CDR2 YYREEE come from the germline V gene (reference sequence). V lost 0 bases and J 7 bases, leaving 16 bases between the germline ends. CDR3 length: 15 residues. Here the CDR3 reads CASSLEVNRKHEAFF. The CDR3 nucleotides read TGTGCCAGCAGCTTGGAGGTTAACAGGAAGCATGAAGCTTTCTTT.